This T cell receptor (beta chain) emerged from a study of CD8+ T cells in alopecia areata. About the research overall: By percentage of affected scalp area, the severity of treated patients was scored. Whole-study results and caveats: Affected lesional scalp, above all in alopecia totalis/universalis, was more clonal than normal scalp. Unlike in mice, where it was clearer, TCR sharing across patients was less clear, possibly HLA-related.

As regards this clone: Its antigen is currently unknown.

Sequencing templates came from extracted RNA that was reverse transcribed into cDNA. Some clones are missing from TCRdb's copy, which holds only in-frame ones; the method was immunoSEQ multiplex PCR. The sample gives about 190,000 clones, 60% to 70% of which show up once; approximately 0.69% is in the top ten. Treatment denoted: oral pan-JAK inhibitor, 5-10 mg twice daily. Researchers picked out CD4+ and CD8+ T cells from PBMCs by sorting. The sample consisted of CD4+ T cells sorted from blood, taken at week 4, from a patient treated with tofacitinib. This receptor was taken from a human donor with alopecia areata.

CDR3 sequence: CAWNRRAMSPSYEQYF. The CDR3 DNA follows: TGTGCCTGGAATCGCAGGGCAATGTCCCCTTCCTACGAGCAGTACTTC. This sequence joins TRBV30 and TRBJ2-7, with D possibly being TRBD1 (5 bases). In germline, CDR1 is GTSNPN, CDR2 SVGIG (reference sequence). The CDR3 sequence is 16 residues long. The germline V and J ends were trimmed by 4 bases and 1 base, with 20 bases remaining between them.